Described below is a single TCR beta chain sequence and its context. As yet, its antigen is unknown. The junction differs from germline at one of its ends, possibly a read error. TCRdb processed the multiplex PCR reads anew with MiXCR; each CDR3 protein has one entry. Of hundreds of thousands of distinct CDR3 sequences listed, about 30% were seen once; the top ten hold more than 1.3%. These data belong to a study of breast tumors, draining lymph nodes, adjacent tissues. Study-level points and caveats: Data only fit, rather than demonstrated, lymph node origin of most tumor T cells. Luminal-like breast cancer showed significantly greater tumor-nontumor repertoire similarity than basal-like breast cancer did. Compared with lymph nodes, tumors were less diverse; compared with nontumor tissue, more. Data fit most tumor T cells coming from lymph node, expanding in tumor.

Breast cancer patients provided tissue from their axillary draining lymph nodes. Germline CDR1 reads MNHEY; CDR2 reads SVGEGT. This CDR3 is built from 12 residues. V and J are TRBV6-2 or TRBV6-3 and TRBJ2-7; D remains unclear. The specimen was axillary lymph node tissue. This clonotype was sampled from a female donor with breast cancer. Some clones in this sample may be carry-over from other donors' samples. The CDR3 DNA reads as TGTGCCAGCAGTCACTCGAGATCCGAGCAGTACTTC. Translated: CASSHSRSEQYF.